These 30 T cell receptor beta chains share one sample of origin, sequenced in a study of cytomegalovirus exposure and HLA in healthy donors. PCR used 60 Vbeta primers and 13 Jbeta primers. Assay: immunoSEQ multiplex PCR; the TCRdb copy retains only in-frame clones and omits some. The repertoire holds roughly 76,000 clones, roughly 85% seen once, with about 2.1% in the top ten. The sequencing sample was made of PBMCs. The origin of the receptors is a woman in her thirties in good health and CMV-seronegative.

The chain has TRBV7-9 and TRBJ1-5, with D possibly TRBD1 on 5 matching bases. From germline, CDR1 is SEHNR and CDR2 FQNEAQ (reference sequence). V gave up 1 base and J gave up 0 bases, with 13 bases separating them. The CDR3 contains 17 residues. CDR3 nucleotides: TGTGCCAGCAGCTTAGGAGGCGGCAGGGATAGCAATCAGCCCCAGCATTTT. It specifies CASSLGGGRDSNQPQHF. The full variable domain, with the rest looked up from reference TRBV7-9 and TRBJ1-5, is DTGVSQNPRHKITKRGQNVTFRCDPISEHNRLYWYRQTLGQGPEFLTYFQNEAQLEKSRLLSDRFSAERPKGSFSTLEIQRTEQGDSAMYLCASSLGGGRDSNQPQHFGDGTRLSIL.

This clone has more than one count but fewer than ten. This CDR3 is CASCRGQVNTGELFF. CDR3 coding DNA: TGTGCCAGCTGTAGGGGACAGGTAAACACCGGGGAGCTGTTTTTT. This chain links TRBV6-8 with TRBJ2-2; TRBD1 matches at 8 bases. The CDR3 sequence is 15 residues long. V trimming: 8 bases; J trimming: 2 bases; junction bases outside the gene matches: 7. Germline V gene sequence: CDR1 MNHGY, CDR2 SAAAGT.

The chain uses TRBV4-2 and TRBJ1-1, with D perhaps matching TRBD1 (6 bases). CDR1 and CDR2 (germline): LGHNA, YNFKEQ. The CDR3 contains 13 residues. Trimming took off 4 bases at V and 4 bases at J, with 10 bases between the two ends. In nucleotides, the CDR3 is TGTGCCAGCAGCCCAGGGGCGACCACTGAAGCTTTCTTT. The encoded protein is CASSPGATTEAFF.

In its sample, this clone was seen once. Other DNA sequences in this specimen translate into the identical CDR3. V and J are TRBV18 and TRBJ1-2, with 8 bases identical to TRBD1. The germline V gene encodes CDR1 KGHSH and CDR2 LQKENI. Trimming took 3 bases from V and 7 from J; bases not matched to a gene: 4. The CDR3 sequence is 13 residues long. CDR3 in DNA: TGTGCCAGCTCACCCCCGGACAGGGCTGGCTACACCTTC. Translating gives CASSPPDRAGYTF.

The gene calls are TRBV4-3 and TRBJ2-1, with 8 positions matching TRBD1. The CDR3 is 16 amino acids. Germline CDR1 is LGHNA and CDR2 is YSLEER. With V trimmed by 4 bases and J by 2 bases, 7 bases remained unmatched. The CDR3 loop is CASSLYRQGTYNEQFF. The CDR3 DNA reads as TGCGCCAGCAGCCTATATCGACAGGGGACCTACAATGAGCAGTTCTTC.

The chain employs TRBV11-2 and TRBJ2-5, with D possibly TRBD2 on 5 matching bases. V was pared by 2 bases and J by 5 bases, with 12 bases between. The CDR3 has 14 amino acids. CDR1 is SGHAT, CDR2 FQNNGV, per germline. For the CDR3, the DNA is TGTGCCAGCAGCTTACGGGGTCTTCGGGAGACCCAGTACTTC. This gives the protein CASSLRGLRETQYF.

The rearrangement joins TRBV19 to TRBJ1-2, with D tentatively TRBD1 (6 bases). Trimming removed 0 bases from V and 3 bases from J, with 14 bases in between. The CDR3 loop spans 16 amino acids. CDR1 LNHDA and CDR2 SQIVND come from the germline V gene (reference sequence). The CDR3 loop reads CASSIEGVRGYYGYTF. The CDR3 DNA reads as TGTGCCAGTAGTATAGAAGGCGTCAGGGGCTACTATGGCTACACCTTC.

This clone turned up a few times. The chain couples TRBV18 to TRBJ2-5; 7 bases match TRBD1. J was trimmed by 1 base and V by 10 bases; bases with no gene match: 12. This CDR3 is built from 15 residues. Germline V lookup: CDR1 KGHSH, CDR2 LQKENI. CDR3 coding DNA: TGTGCCACCAACCCCAACAGGGGTCTCCAAGAGACCCAGTACTTC. Amino acids: CATNPNRGLQETQYF.

The chain has TRBV20-1 and TRBJ2-7; 7 bases fit TRBD1. CDR1 is DFQATT, CDR2 SNEGSKA, per germline (reference sequence). This CDR3 is 11 amino acids long. In DNA, the CDR3 is TGCAGCTCCTGGGACAGCTACGAGCAGTACTTC. As protein: CSSWDSYEQYF.

CDR3 DNA sequence: TGTGCCAGCAGCTTAGGTAGGGGTAACACTGAAGCTTTCTTT. Its protein is CASSLGRGNTEAFF. This chain joins TRBV11-3 and TRBJ1-1, with a tentative D call TRBD1 (5 bases). Germline CDR1 is SGHNT and CDR2 is YENEEA. Trimming left V 1 base short and J 2 bases short, with 8 bases between. The CDR3 spans 14 residues.

The chain joins TRBV7-2 to TRBJ2-7; D possibly corresponds to TRBD1 (5 bases). The CDR3 is made up of 17 amino acids. CDR1 is SGHTA and CDR2 is FQGNSA in the germline V gene. V was cut by 1 base and J by 2 bases, with 18 bases left in between. Here the CDR3 DNA reads TGTGCCAGCAGCTTAGGGGATGAGACAGCGAGAGCCTACGAGCAGTACTTC. Protein product: CASSLGDETARAYEQYF.

The table lists this clone with a count of one. Here the CDR3 reads CASSESGFNGRANYEQYF. Here the CDR3 DNA reads TGCGCCAGCAGTGAGTCAGGGTTTAATGGGCGGGCCAACTACGAGCAGTACTTC. The genes are TRBV10-1 and TRBJ2-7; tentative D call: TRBD2 (5 bases). Germline V gives CDR1 WNHNN, CDR2 SYGVQD (reference sequence). This CDR3 has 18 residues. Trimming stripped 0 bases from V and 3 bases from J, with 21 bases between.

The CDR3 region is CASSSPPNSNQPQHF. The CDR3 coding sequence is TGTGCCAGCTCGAGTCCACCTAATAGCAATCAGCCCCAGCATTTT. V gene TRBV6-1 combines with J gene TRBJ1-5, with D uncertain. The CDR3 has 15 residues. Trimming shortened V by 8 bases and J by 0 bases, and 14 bases separated the two germline ends. Germline V gene data show CDR1 as MNHNS and CDR2 as SASEGT.

The rearrangement joins TRBV14 to TRBJ2-6, with 8 bases matching TRBD1. V shed 4 bases and J 4 bases; nucleotides not matched to a gene: 3. Germline V gene sequence: CDR1 SGHDN, CDR2 FVKESK. This CDR3 has 15 amino acids. The CDR3 DNA reads TGTGCCAGCAGCCCCAGGGGGCTCGGGGCCAACGTCCTGACTTTC. Amino acids: CASSPRGLGANVLTF.

As DNA, the CDR3 is TGTGCCAGTAGTATTGAAGCTACCCTCTCTGGAAACACCATATATTTT. Residues: CASSIEATLSGNTIYF. This chain connects TRBV19 to TRBJ1-3; D gene unclear. CDR1 LNHDA and CDR2 SQIVND come from the germline V gene (reference sequence). CDR3 size: 16 residues. Trimming took 3 bases from V and 0 from J, leaving 12 bases between them.

The chain has TRBV19 and TRBJ2-5; TRBD1 is a possible D gene (5 bases). Germline CDR1 reads LNHDA; CDR2 reads SQIVND (reference sequence). V was pared by 2 bases and J by 4 bases, with 11 bases between. This CDR3 has 14 amino acids. The CDR3 sequence: CASSIRQRGETQYF. The CDR3 region has the DNA TGTGCCAGTAGTATACGACAAAGGGGAGAGACCCAGTACTTC.

About this clone itself: One end of the junction varies from germline; a read error may be responsible. The V and J genes are TRBV7-9 and TRBJ2-6, with unresolved D. This CDR3 has 17 amino acids. Per germline, CDR1 SEHNR and CDR2 FQNEAQ (reference sequence). The DNA for the CDR3 is TGTTCCAGCAGCTCGTCGGCGTCTGAGGCTGGGGCCAACGTCCTGACTTTC. It is translated as CSSSSSASEAGANVLTF.

V and J are TRBV4-2 and TRBJ2-3, with TRBD2 identical over 12 bases. The germline V gene encodes CDR1 LGHNA and CDR2 YNFKEQ. This CDR3 region has 14 residues. Germline trimming cut 4 bases from V and 8 bases from J; bases unmatched to any gene: 4. CDR3 in DNA: TGTGCCAGCAGCCCTAGCGGGAGGGGGGGTACGCAGTATTTT. It codes for CASSPSGRGGTQYF.

The chain joins TRBV10-3 to TRBJ1-1; no definite D call. The germline V gene encodes CDR1 ENHRY and CDR2 SYGVKD. The V end lost 10 bases, the J end lost 0 bases, and 6 bases lay between the germline ends. This CDR3 comprises 11 residues. CDR3 coding DNA: TGTGCCAGCCGGTTGAACACTGAAGCTTTCTTT. This codes for CASRLNTEAFF.

The V call is TRBV25-1, the J call TRBJ1-2; D is possibly TRBD1 (5 bases). This CDR3 region has 13 residues. Germline V gene sequence: CDR1 MGHDK, CDR2 SYGVNS. V was pared by 1 base and J by 4 bases, with 7 bases between. The CDR3 loop reads CASSESRAYGYTF. Written as DNA, the CDR3 is TGTGCCAGCAGTGAATCCAGGGCCTATGGCTACACCTTC.

The rearrangement uses TRBV5-1 and TRBJ2-5, with 12 bases lining up with TRBD2. Germline trimming cut 4 bases from V and 2 bases from J; bases unmatched to any gene: 9. Germline values: CDR1 SGHRS, CDR2 YFSETQ. The CDR3 has 17 amino acids. The CDR3 DNA sequence: TGCGCCAGCAGCCTTCCGTTCCTAGCGGGAGGGCAAGAGACCCAGTACTTC. This encodes CASSLPFLAGGQETQYF.

The chain is built from TRBV6-1 and TRBJ2-5, with a weak D call TRBD1 (5 bases). Germline lookup yields CDR1 MNHNS and CDR2 SASEGT. The CDR3 is 15 residues long. Trimming pared 1 base from V and 5 bases from J, leaving 14 bases between. The CDR3: CASSEGSGNGETQYF. For the CDR3, the DNA is TGTGCCAGCAGTGAAGGATCAGGGAACGGGGAGACCCAGTACTTC.

The sample holds a few counts of this clone. The V and J genes are TRBV6-4 and TRBJ1-3; D is unresolved. This CDR3 region has 15 residues. Germline CDR1 and CDR2: MRHNA and SNTAGT. Trimming took 3 bases from V and 0 from J, leaving 9 bases between them. The CDR3 reads CASSESAVSGNTIYF. The CDR3 bases are TGTGCCAGCAGTGAGAGCGCGGTCTCTGGAAACACCATATATTTT.

This clone was seen just once. This chain links TRBV10-1 with TRBJ2-5; possibly TRBD1 for D (6 bases). Germline lookup yields CDR1 WNHNN and CDR2 SYGVQD (reference sequence). The CDR3 is 16 residues long. The germline V and J ends were trimmed by 2 bases and 4 bases, with 17 bases remaining between them. The CDR3 coding sequence is TGCGCCAGCAGTGAGGGATCAGGGGTTTTGGGAGAGACCCAGTACTTC. Protein: CASSEGSGVLGETQYF.

The rearrangement joins TRBV20-1 to TRBJ2-7; no firm D call. V was cut by 1 base and J by 4 bases, with 5 bases left in between. The CDR3 totals 11 residues. Germline lookup yields CDR1 DFQATT and CDR2 SNEGSKA (reference sequence). DNA of the CDR3: TGCAGTGCTAGAGTTTCTTACGAGCAGTACTTC. Protein: CSARVSYEQYF.

This sequence joins TRBV5-1 and TRBJ2-1; D possibly corresponds to TRBD2 (6 bases). The CDR3 spans 15 residues. Trimming pared 0 bases from V and 2 bases from J, leaving 9 bases between. Germline V gene sequence: CDR1 SGHRS, CDR2 YFSETQ. The DNA of the CDR3 is TGCGCCAGCAGCTTGGCCTCTAGCGCCTACAATGAGCAGTTCTTC. Residues: CASSLASSAYNEQFF.

The chain has TRBV7-8 and TRBJ2-2; 9 bases map to TRBD1. V lost 5 bases and J lost 2; bases outside the gene matches: 6. This CDR3 contains 16 residues. Germline CDR1 reads SGHVS; CDR2 reads FQNEAQ. The CDR3 DNA follows: TGTGCCAGCAGCCCCCGGGACAGGGCCAACACCGGGGAGCTGTTTTTT. It is translated as CASSPRDRANTGELFF.

A single count supports this clone. This chain uses TRBV4-2 with TRBJ1-1, with D possibly TRBD1 on 6 matching bases. There are 15 residues in the CDR3. V gave up 4 bases and J gave up 1 base, with 13 bases separating them. The V gene's germline CDR1 is LGHNA and CDR2 YNFKEQ. The CDR3 nucleotides read TGTGCCAGCAGCCTTCGAAGGGGGTCGAACACTGAAGCTTTCTTT. This gives the protein CASSLRRGSNTEAFF.

J is TRBJ2-7 and V is TRBV18; 7 nucleotides align to TRBD1. V shed 3 bases, J shed 7 bases, and the junction held 9 bases outside the gene matches. CDR1 KGHSH and CDR2 LQKENI come from the germline V gene. This CDR3 is 14 amino acids long. The chain's CDR3 is CASSPDRDRSEQYF. Here the CDR3 DNA reads TGTGCCAGCTCACCCGACAGGGACAGATCGGAGCAGTACTTC. The full variable domain, its missing parts supplied by reference TRBV18 and TRBJ2-7, is NAGVMQNPRHLVRRRGQEARLRCSPMKGHSHVYWYRQLPEEGLKFMVYLQKENIIDESGMPKERFSAEFPKEGPSILRIQQVVRGDSAAYFCASSPDRDRSEQYFGPGTRLTVT.

The J gene is TRBJ2-1, the V gene TRBV6-1; a possible D gene is TRBD1 (6 bases). This CDR3 has 15 amino acids. Trimming took 6 bases from V and 9 from J, leaving 21 bases between them. Germline V gene data show CDR1 as MNHNS and CDR2 as SASEGT. CDR3 in DNA: TGTGCCAGCAGATTAGGGGGTCCTTCCTTGGGTGAGCAGTTCTTC. Translating it yields CASRLGGPSLGEQFF.